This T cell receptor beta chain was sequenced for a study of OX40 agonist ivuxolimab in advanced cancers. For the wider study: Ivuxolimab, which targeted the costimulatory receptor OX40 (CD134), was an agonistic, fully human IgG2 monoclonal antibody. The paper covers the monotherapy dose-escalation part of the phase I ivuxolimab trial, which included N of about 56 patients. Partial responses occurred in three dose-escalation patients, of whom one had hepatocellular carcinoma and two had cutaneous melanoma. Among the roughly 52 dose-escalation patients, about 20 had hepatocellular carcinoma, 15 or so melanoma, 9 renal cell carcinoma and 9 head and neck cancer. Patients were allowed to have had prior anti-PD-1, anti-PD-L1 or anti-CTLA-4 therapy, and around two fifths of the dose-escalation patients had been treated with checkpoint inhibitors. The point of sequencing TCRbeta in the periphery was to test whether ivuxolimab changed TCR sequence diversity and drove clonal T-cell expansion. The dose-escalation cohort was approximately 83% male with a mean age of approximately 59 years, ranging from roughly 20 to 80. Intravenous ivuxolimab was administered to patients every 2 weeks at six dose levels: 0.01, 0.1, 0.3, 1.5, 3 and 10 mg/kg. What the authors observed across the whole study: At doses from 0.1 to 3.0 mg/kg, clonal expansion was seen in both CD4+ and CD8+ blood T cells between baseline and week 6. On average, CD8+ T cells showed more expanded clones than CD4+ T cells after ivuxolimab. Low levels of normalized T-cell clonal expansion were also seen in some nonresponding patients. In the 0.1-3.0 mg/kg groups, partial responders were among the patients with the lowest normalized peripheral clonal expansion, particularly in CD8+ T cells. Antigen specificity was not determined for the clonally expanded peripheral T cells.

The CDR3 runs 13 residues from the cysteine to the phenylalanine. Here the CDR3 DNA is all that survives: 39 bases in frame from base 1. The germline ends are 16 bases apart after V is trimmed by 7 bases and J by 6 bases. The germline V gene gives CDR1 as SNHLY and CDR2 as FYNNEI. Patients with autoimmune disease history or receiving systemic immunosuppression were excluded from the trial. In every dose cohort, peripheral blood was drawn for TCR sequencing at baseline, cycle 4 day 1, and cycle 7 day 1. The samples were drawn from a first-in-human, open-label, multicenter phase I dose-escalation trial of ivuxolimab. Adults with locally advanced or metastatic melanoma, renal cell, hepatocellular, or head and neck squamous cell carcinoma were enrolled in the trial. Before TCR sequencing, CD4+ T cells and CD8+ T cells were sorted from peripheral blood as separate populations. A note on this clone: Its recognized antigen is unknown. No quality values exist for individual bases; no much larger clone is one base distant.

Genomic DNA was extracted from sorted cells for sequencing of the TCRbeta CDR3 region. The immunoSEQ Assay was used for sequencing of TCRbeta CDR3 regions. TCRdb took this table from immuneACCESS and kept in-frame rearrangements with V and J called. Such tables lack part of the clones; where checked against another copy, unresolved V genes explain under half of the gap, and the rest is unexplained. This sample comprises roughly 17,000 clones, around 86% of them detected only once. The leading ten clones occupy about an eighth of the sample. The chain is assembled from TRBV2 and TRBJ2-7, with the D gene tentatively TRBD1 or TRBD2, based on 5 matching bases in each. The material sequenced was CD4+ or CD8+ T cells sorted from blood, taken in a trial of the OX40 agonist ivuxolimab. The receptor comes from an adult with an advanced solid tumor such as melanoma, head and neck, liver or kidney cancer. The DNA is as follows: TGTGCCAGCACCACGGGACCTAATGGCGAGCAGTACTTC. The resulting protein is CASTTGPNGEQYF.